This T cell receptor beta chain was recovered during a study of OX40 agonist ivuxolimab in advanced cancers. TCRdb keeps only in-frame clones here, not all; method: immunoSEQ multiplex PCR. The sample records about 68,000 clones, over 75% being singletons. The CDR3 is 16 amino acids. The germline V gene encodes CDR1 SGHVS and CDR2 FQNEAQ. Trimming pared 1 base from V and 2 bases from J, leaving 12 bases between. The receptor was isolated from an adult with an advanced solid tumor such as melanoma, head and neck, liver or kidney cancer. The genes are TRBV7-8 and TRBJ1-3, with a weak D call TRBD1 (5 bases). The material was CD4+ or CD8+ T cells sorted from blood, obtained in a trial of the OX40 agonist ivuxolimab. DNA for the CDR3: TGTGCCAGCAGCTTAGGGGGGTGGAGGGCTGGAAACACCATATATTTT. It translates to CASSLGGWRAGNTIYF.